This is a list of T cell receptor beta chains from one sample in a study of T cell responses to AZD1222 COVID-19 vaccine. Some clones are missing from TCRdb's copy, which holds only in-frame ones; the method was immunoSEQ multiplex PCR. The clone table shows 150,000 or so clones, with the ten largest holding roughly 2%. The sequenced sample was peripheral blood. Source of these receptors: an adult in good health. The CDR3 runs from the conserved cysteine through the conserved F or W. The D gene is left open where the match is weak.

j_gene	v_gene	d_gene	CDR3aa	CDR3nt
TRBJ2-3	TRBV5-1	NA	CASSPTSTDTQYF	TGCGCCAGCAGCCCGACTAGCACAGATACGCAGTATTTT
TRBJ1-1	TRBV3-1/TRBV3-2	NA	CASSQVGGGTEAFF	TGTGCCAGCAGCCAAGTTGGGGGGGGCACTGAAGCTTTCTTT
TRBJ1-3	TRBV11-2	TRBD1	CASSLRDRTLSGNTIYF	TGTGCCAGCAGCCTCCGGGACAGGACACTCTCTGGAAACACCATATATTTT
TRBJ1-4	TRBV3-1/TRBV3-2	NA	CASSQDLGGTNEKLFF	TGTGCCAGCAGCCAAGATCTGGGGGGAACTAATGAAAAACTGTTTTTT
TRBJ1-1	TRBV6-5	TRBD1	CASSNPRTGGTEAFF	TGTGCCAGCAGTAACCCGAGGACAGGGGGGACTGAAGCTTTCTTT
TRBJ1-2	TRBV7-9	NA	CASSLGGGSEGGYTF	TGTGCCAGCAGCTTAGGAGGGGGGAGTGAAGGCGGCTACACCTTC
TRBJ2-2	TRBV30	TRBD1	CAWSRTGNTGELFF	TGTGCCTGGAGTAGGACAGGGAATACCGGGGAGCTGTTTTTT
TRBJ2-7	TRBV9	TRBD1	CASSVGLGGDEQYF	TGTGCCAGCAGCGTAGGTCTAGGGGGCGACGAGCAGTACTTC
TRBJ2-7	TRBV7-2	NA	CASSLAAPLSEQNF	TGTGCCAGCAGCTTAGCTGCCCCTCTGAGTGAGCAGAACTTC
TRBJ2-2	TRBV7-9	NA	CASSLASATGELFF	TGTGCCAGCAGCTTAGCTAGCGCGACCGGGGAGCTGTTTTTT
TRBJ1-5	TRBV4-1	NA	CASSQDYGGGSQPQHF	TGCGCCAGCAGCCAAGATTATGGAGGGGGGAGTCAGCCCCAGCATTTT
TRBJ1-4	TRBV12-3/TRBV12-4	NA	CASRRGGGEKLFF	TGTGCCAGCAGACGAGGGGGAGGTGAAAAACTGTTTTTT
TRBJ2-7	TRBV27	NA	CASSFLVNYEQYF	TGTGCCAGCAGTTTCCTAGTGAACTACGAGCAGTACTTC
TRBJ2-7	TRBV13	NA	CASSFGGDQYEQYF	TGTGCCAGCAGCTTCGGCGGGGATCAATACGAGCAGTACTTC
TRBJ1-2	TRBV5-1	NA	CASSPQTANYGYTF	TGCGCCAGCAGCCCCCAGACAGCGAACTATGGCTACACCTTC
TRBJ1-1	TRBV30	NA	CAWSFRSRGDPEAFF	TGTGCCTGGAGTTTCCGGTCGAGGGGCGACCCTGAAGCTTTCTTT
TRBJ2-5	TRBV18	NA	CASSPYGLGGTGETQYF	TGTGCCAGCTCACCATACGGATTAGGAGGGACTGGAGAGACCCAGTACTTC
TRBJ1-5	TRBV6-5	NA	CASRPQNQPQHF	TGTGCCAGCAGGCCTCAAAATCAGCCCCAGCATTTT
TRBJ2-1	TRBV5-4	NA	CASRGPGQFNEQFF	TGTGCCAGCAGGGGCCCGGGACAATTCAATGAGCAGTTCTTC
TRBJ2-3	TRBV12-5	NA	CASGPVEGRDSDTQYF	TGTGCTAGTGGCCCCGTGGAGGGGCGAGATTCAGATACGCAGTATTTT
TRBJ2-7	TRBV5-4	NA	CASSRTDSGLEQYF	TGTGCCAGCAGCCGGACCGACAGTGGGCTCGAGCAGTACTTC
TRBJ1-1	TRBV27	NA	CASSYPGTDSEAFF	TGTGCCAGCAGTTACCCTGGAACGGACAGTGAAGCTTTCTTT
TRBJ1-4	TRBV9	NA	CASGGVTNEKLFF	TGTGCCAGCGGGGGGGTTACTAATGAAAAACTGTTTTTT
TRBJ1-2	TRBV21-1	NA	CASTPRGGQLRSVGYGYTF	TGTGCCAGCACCCCTCGCGGAGGACAGCTGAGGTCGGTGGGCTATGGCTACACCTTC
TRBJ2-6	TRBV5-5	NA	CASSQNWAGRTGANVLTF	TGTGCCAGCAGCCAGAATTGGGCGGGGCGTACTGGGGCCAACGTCCTGACTTTC
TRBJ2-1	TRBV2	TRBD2	CASRNILAGNYNEQFF	TGTGCCAGCAGGAACATACTAGCGGGTAACTACAATGAGCAGTTCTTC
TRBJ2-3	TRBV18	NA	CASSRAGGTDTQYF	TGTGCCAGCTCCCGGGCAGGGGGCACAGATACGCAGTATTTT
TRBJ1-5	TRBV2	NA	CASSEEVNQPQHF	TGTGCCAGCAGTGAAGAGGTCAATCAGCCCCAGCATTTT
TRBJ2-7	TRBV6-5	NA	CASKTIQGSYEQYF	TGTGCCAGCAAGACAATTCAGGGGTCCTACGAGCAGTACTTC
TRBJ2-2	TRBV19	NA	CASSILGQLNTGELFF	TGTGCCAGTAGTATTTTAGGACAGCTAAACACCGGGGAGCTGTTTTTT
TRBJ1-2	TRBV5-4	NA	CASSLERYGYTF	TGTGCCAGCAGCTTGGAACGCTATGGCTACACCTTC
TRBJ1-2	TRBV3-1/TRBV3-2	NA	CASSQDTVVYGYTF	TGTGCCAGCAGCCAAGACACTGTTGTCTATGGCTACACCTTC
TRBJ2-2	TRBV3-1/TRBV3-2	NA	CASSFRADLRTGELFF	TGTGCCAGCAGCTTCCGGGCCGACCTAAGGACCGGGGAGCTGTTTTTT
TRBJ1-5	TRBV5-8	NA	CASSLPRLGRRSNQPQHF	TGTGCCAGCAGCTTGCCTCGACTAGGTCGGCGTAGCAATCAGCCCCAGCATTTT
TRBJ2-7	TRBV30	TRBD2	CAWRGGRGISYEQYF	TGTGCCTGGAGGGGAGGGCGCGGCATTTCCTACGAGCAGTACTTC
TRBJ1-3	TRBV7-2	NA	CASSLTSGAGGNTIYF	TGTGCCAGCAGCTTAACCTCGGGGGCAGGGGGAAACACCATATATTTT
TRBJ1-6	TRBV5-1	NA	CASSLSGSYNSPLHF	TGCGCCAGCAGCTTGAGTGGTTCCTATAATTCACCCCTCCACTTT
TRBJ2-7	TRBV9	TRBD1	CASSPRTGGGEQYF	TGTGCCAGCAGCCCTCGGACAGGAGGAGGCGAGCAGTACTTC
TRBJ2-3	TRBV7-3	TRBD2	CASRTGGKADTQYF	TGTGCCAGCAGGACGGGGGGTAAAGCAGATACGCAGTATTTT
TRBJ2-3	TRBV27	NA	CASSDRNTDTQYF	TGTGCCAGCAGCGACAGAAACACAGATACGCAGTATTTT
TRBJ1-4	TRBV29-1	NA	CSVALGGNEKLFF	TGCAGCGTTGCTCTCGGGGGTAATGAAAAACTGTTTTTT
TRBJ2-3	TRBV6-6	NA	CASSYSRGQGTDTQYF	TGTGCCAGCAGTTACTCGCGGGGGCAGGGCACAGATACGCAGTATTTT
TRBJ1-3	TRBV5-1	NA	CASSLGGPGNTIYF	TGCGCCAGCAGCTTAGGGGGACCTGGAAACACCATATATTTT
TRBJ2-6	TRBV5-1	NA	CASSRGTTGANVLTF	TGCGCCAGCAGCCGGGGGACAACTGGGGCCAACGTCCTGACTTTC
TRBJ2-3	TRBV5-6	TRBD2	CASSLGLAGAFTDTQYF	TGTGCCAGCAGCCTAGGACTAGCCGGGGCCTTCACAGATACGCAGTATTTT
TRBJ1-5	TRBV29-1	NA	CSASHISGNQPQHF	TGCAGCGCCTCACACATTTCGGGCAATCAGCCCCAGCATTTT
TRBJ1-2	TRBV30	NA	CAWTPTDYYGYTF	TGTGCCTGGACCCCGACAGATTACTATGGCTACACCTTC
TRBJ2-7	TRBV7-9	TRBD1	CASSRQGGTYEQYF	TGTGCCAGCAGCCGACAGGGGGGGACCTACGAGCAGTACTTC
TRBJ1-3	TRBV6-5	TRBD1	CASTPARGAGNTIYF	TGTGCCAGCACCCCCGCCAGGGGGGCTGGAAACACCATATATTTT
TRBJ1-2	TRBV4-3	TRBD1	CASSQGDRSPYGYTF	TGCGCCAGCAGCCAAGGGGACAGATCACCCTATGGCTACACCTTC
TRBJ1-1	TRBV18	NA	CASSSTRGRLNTEAFF	TGTGCCAGCTCGTCAACCAGGGGACGGCTGAACACTGAAGCTTTCTTT
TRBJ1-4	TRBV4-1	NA	CASSQDGATNEKLFF	TGCGCCAGCAGCCAAGATGGCGCAACTAATGAAAAACTGTTTTTT
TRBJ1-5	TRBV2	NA	CATGRDRGGNQPQHF	TGTGCCACGGGTAGGGACCGAGGTGGCAATCAGCCCCAGCATTTT
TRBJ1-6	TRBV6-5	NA	CASTKGSSYNSPLHF	TGTGCCAGCACCAAGGGGAGCTCCTATAATTCACCCCTCCACTTT
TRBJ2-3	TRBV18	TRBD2	CASSPPGLAGGTDTQYF	TGTGCCAGCTCACCCCCTGGGCTAGCGGGGGGGACAGATACGCAGTATTTT
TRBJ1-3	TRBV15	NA	CATSRDSDSSGNTIYF	TGTGCCACCAGCAGAGACTCGGACAGCTCTGGAAACACCATATATTTT
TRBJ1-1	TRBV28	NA	CASSPNGIKGTEAFF	TGTGCCAGCAGTCCAAACGGGATCAAGGGCACTGAAGCTTTCTTT
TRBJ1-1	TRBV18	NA	CASSPRVDRENTEAFF	TGTGCCAGCTCACCACGTGTGGACAGAGAGAACACTGAAGCTTTCTTT
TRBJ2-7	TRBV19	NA	CARRTKGDYEQYF	TGTGCCAGAAGGACGAAAGGGGACTACGAGCAGTACTTC